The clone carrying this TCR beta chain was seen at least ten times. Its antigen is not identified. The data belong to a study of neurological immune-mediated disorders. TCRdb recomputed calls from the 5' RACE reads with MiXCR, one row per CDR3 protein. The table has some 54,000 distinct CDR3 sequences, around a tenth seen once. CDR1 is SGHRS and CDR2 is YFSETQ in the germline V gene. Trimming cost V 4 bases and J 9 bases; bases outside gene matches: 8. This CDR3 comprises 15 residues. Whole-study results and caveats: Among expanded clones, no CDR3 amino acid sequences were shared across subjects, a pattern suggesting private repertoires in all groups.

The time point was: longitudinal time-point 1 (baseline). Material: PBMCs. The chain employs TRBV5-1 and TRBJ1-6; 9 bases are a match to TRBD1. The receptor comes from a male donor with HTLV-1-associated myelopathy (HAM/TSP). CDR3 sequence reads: CASSVTGTGSSPLHF. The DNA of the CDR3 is TGCGCCAGCAGCGTAACCGGGACAGGGTCTTCACCCCTCCACTTT.